This T cell receptor beta chain was identified during a study of T-cell memory formation after mild COVID-19. Regarding this clonotype: The antigen remains undetermined.

TCRdb redid the calling of the 5' RACE reads with MiXCR, one entry per CDR3 protein. The sample has about 450,000 distinct CDR3 sequences, about a quarter seen once. Trimming at V came to 6 bases and at J to 3 bases, leaving 7 bases not matched to a gene. The CDR3 runs to 14 residues. The V gene's germline CDR1 is MNHNS and CDR2 SASEGT. Findings and limits, study-wide: Shrinking CD4+ clones resided mostly in CM and EM, and CD8+ ones in EMRA. Clones contracting across day 15 to 85 had a balanced CD4/CD8 profile; later expanding clones leaned CD4+.

The receptor was isolated from an adult woman who had mild COVID-19 (a few samples of this study predate the infection). Cell type and time point are not known. The chain has TRBV6-1 and TRBJ1-1, with 7 bases aligning to TRBD1. The sequenced sample consisted of PBMCs or a T cell subset sorted from them (not recorded which). The chain's CDR3 is CASRRQGRDTEAFF. The CDR3 DNA follows: TGTGCCAGCAGACGACAGGGTCGGGACACTGAAGCTTTCTTT.